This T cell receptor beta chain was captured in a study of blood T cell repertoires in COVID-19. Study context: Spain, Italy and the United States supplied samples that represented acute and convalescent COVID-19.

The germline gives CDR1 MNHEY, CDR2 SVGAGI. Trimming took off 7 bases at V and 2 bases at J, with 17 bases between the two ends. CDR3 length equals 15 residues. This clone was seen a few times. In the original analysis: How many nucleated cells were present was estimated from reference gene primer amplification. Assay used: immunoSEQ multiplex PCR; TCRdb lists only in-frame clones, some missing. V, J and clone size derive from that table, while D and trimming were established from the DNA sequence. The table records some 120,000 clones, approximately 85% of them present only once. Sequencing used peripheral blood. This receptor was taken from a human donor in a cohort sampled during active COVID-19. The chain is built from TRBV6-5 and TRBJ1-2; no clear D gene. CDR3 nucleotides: TGTGCCAGCAATTCCGGGATTGGTAGGAACTATGGCTACACCTTC. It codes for CASNSGIGRNYGYTF.